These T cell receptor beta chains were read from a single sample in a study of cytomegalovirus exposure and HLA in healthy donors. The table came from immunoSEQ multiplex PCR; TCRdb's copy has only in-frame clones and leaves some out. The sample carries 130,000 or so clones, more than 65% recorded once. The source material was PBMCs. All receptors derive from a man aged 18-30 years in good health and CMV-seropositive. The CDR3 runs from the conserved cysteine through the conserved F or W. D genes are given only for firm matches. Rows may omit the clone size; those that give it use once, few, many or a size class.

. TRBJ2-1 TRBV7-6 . CASSSLAAEQFF
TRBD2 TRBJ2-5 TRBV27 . CASSSLTSGASLETQYF
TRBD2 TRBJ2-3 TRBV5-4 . CASSPRALAGGRDTQYF
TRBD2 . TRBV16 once CASSQLAGEFYEQYF
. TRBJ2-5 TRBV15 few CATSRDPDRPETQYF
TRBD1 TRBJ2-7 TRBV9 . CASSDGTGSIYEQYF
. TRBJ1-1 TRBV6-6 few CASSYGITGNTEAFF
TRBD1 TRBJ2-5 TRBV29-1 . CSARQGRETQYF
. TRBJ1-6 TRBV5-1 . CASSNGLRTESPLHF
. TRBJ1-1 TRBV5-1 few CASSLLAAGDTEAFF
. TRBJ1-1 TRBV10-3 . CAISRSQGSTEAFF
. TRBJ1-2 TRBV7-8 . CASSLVQGFGYTF
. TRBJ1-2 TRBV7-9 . CASSTTDSNYRYTF
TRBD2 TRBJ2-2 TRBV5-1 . CASRTSGNTGELFF
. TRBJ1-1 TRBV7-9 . CASSLFGVRTEAFF
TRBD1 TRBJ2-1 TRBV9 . CASSAGTGNREQFF
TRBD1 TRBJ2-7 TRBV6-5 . CASSYTGTGAYEQYF
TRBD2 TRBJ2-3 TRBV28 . CASSLLAGARGNTDTQYF
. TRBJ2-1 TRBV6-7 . CASKTGYEQFF